Below, one T cell receptor (beta chain) is given with its context. The sample is drawn from a study of blood T cell repertoires in COVID-19. Across the study: T cells, B-cell-depleted T cells, or PBMCs provided the cDNA or gDNA that served as material.

The CDR3 sequence is 15 residues long. Germline assignment: CDR1 MNHEY and CDR2 SVGAGI. The V and J ends lost 6 bases and 7 bases respectively, with 19 bases between them. Produced via immunoSEQ multiplex PCR; TCRdb's table is partial and in-frame only. The table records over 250,000 clones, 70% to 90% of them present only once. The rearrangement links TRBV6-5 to TRBJ2-1, with D tentatively TRBD2 (7 bases). The sample comprised peripheral blood. The receptor was derived from a woman between 70 and 85 years old with COVID-19, enrolled during active disease. The CDR3 reads CASRSNRDYRNEQFF. Written as DNA, the CDR3 is TGTGCCAGCAGGAGTAACAGGGACTACCGTAATGAGCAGTTCTTC.